The 2 T cell receptor beta chains reported below all come from one sample, sequenced in a study of Ad26.COV2.S vaccination and SARS-CoV-2 variants. Using immunoSEQ multiplex PCR, the repertoire was profiled, and TCRdb retains in-frame clones only, with some absent. The sample lists about 180,000 clones, around 90% occurring once. Sequencing was performed on peripheral blood, taken after recovery from COVID-19. The receptors shown here come from a human donor who had recovered from COVID-19.

The V call is TRBV28, the J call TRBJ2-7, with a possible D match to TRBD2 (5 bases). V dropped 5 bases and J dropped 2 bases, with 13 bases sitting between them. Germline V gene lookup returns CDR1 MDHEN and CDR2 SYDVKM. CDR3 size: 14 residues. The CDR3 loop is CASSPPDGAYEQYF. CDR3 bases: TGTGCCAGCAGTCCCCCTGACGGGGCCTACGAGCAGTACTTC.

The V call is TRBV15, the J call TRBJ1-5; D is perhaps TRBD1 (5 bases). The length of the CDR3 is 15 residues. The V end lost 3 bases, the J end lost 0 bases, and 9 bases lay between the germline ends. Germline CDR1 LNHNV, CDR2 YYDKDF (reference sequence). The DNA for the CDR3 is TGTGCCACCAGCAGCGGGACCGATAGCAATCAGCCCCAGCATTTT. Encoded protein: CATSSGTDSNQPQHF.